This TCR beta chain was recorded in a study of T cells after yellow fever vaccination. The wider study: Fractions of low cell number were prepared using SMART-Seq v4 Ultra Low Input. Study results and caveats: Reappearing after the booster were most of the clones from primary vaccination (about 96% CD4, approximately 88% CD8).

TCRdb independently ran MiXCR on the 5' RACE reads; one entry per CDR3 protein. The table includes more than 350,000 distinct CDR3 sequences, 9.5% to 13% detected once. Comment on this clonotype: Its antigen remains unidentified.

The CDR3 consists of 17 residues. CDR1 and CDR2 from the germline V gene are KGHSH and LQKENI. V lost 0 bases and J 0 bases, leaving 9 bases between the germline ends. Sequencing was performed on PBMCs, taken on the day of the first yellow fever vaccination. This chain joins TRBV18 and TRBJ2-6, with D tentatively TRBD1 or TRBD2 (5 bases each). The receptor's source is a man aged 18 to 30 who received the YFV17D yellow fever vaccine. For the CDR3, the DNA is TGTGCCAGCTCACCACCGGGACGTAGCTCTGGGGCCAACGTCCTGACTTTC. It specifies CASSPPGRSSGANVLTF.